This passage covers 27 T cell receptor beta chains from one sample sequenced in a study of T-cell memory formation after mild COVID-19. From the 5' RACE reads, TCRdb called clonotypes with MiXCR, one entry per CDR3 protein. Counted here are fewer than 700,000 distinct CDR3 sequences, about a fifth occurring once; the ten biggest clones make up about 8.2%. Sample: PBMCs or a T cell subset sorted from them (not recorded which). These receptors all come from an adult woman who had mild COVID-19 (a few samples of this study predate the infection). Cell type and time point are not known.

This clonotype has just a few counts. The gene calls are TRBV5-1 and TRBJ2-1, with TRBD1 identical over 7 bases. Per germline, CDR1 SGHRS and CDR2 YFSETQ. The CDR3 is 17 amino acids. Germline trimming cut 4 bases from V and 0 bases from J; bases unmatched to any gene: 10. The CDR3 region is CASSPGGQVTSYNEQFF. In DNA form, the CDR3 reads TGCGCCAGCAGCCCGGGCGGACAGGTAACCTCCTACAATGAGCAGTTCTTC.

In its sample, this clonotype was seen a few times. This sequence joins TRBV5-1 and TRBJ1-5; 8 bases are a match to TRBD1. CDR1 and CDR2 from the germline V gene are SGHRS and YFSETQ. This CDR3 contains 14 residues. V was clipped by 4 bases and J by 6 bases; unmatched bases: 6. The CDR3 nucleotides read TGCGCCAGCAGCCCAGGACAGGGTCTTCAGCCCCAGCATTTT. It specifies CASSPGQGLQPQHF. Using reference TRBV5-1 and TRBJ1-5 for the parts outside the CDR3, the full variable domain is KAGVTQTPRYLIKTRGQQVTLSCSPISGHRSVSWYQQTPGQGLQFLFEYFSETQRNKGNFPGRFSGRQFSNSRSEMNVSTLELGDSALYLCASSPGQGLQPQHFGDGTRLSIL.

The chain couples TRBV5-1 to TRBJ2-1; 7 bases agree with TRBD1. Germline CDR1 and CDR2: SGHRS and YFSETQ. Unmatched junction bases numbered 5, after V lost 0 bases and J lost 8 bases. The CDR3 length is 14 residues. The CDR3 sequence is CASSLGQGYDEQFF. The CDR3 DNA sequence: TGCGCCAGCAGCTTGGGACAGGGATATGATGAGCAGTTCTTC.

The CDR3 nucleotides read TGCGCCAGCAGCAAATTTCTAGCGGGAGGGCCGCGAAATGAGCAGTTCTTC. Residues: CASSKFLAGGPRNEQFF. V gene TRBV5-1 combines with J gene TRBJ2-1, with 12 bases that match TRBD2. The trim removed 4 bases at V and 7 bases at J, leaving 12 bases unmatched. Germline lookup yields CDR1 SGHRS and CDR2 YFSETQ. This CDR3 has 17 amino acids.

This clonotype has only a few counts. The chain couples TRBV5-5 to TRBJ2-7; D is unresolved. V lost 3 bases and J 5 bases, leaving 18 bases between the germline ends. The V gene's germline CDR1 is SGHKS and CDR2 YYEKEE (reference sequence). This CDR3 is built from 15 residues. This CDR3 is CASSSNDLPWDEQYF. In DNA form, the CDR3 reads TGTGCCAGCAGCTCAAATGACTTGCCTTGGGACGAGCAGTACTTC.

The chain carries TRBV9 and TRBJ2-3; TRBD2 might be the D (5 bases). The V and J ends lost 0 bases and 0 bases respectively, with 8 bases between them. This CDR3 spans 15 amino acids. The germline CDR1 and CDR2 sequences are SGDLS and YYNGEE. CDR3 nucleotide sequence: TGTGCCAGCAGCGTAGGTGGGAGTAGCACAGATACGCAGTATTTT. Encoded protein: CASSVGGSSTDTQYF.

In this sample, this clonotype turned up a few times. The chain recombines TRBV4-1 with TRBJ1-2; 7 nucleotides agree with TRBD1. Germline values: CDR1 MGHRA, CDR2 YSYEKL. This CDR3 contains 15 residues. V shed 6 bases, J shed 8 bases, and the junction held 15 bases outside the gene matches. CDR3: CASSQVTGTGEGYTF. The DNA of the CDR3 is TGCGCCAGCAGTCAGGTGACAGGGACTGGGGAAGGCTACACCTTC.

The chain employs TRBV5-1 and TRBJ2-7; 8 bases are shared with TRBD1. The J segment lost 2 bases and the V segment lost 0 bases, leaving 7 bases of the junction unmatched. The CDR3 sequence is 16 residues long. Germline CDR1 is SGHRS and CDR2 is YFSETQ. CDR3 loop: CASSLVRQGATYEQYF. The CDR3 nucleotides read TGCGCCAGCAGCTTGGTTCGGCAGGGGGCCACCTACGAGCAGTACTTC.

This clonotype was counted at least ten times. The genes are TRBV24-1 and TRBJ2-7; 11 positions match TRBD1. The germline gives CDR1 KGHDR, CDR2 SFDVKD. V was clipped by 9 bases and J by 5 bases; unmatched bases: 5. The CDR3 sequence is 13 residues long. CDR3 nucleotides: TGTGCCACCGGGACAGGGGGAATCGACGAGCAGTACTTC. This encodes CATGTGGIDEQYF.

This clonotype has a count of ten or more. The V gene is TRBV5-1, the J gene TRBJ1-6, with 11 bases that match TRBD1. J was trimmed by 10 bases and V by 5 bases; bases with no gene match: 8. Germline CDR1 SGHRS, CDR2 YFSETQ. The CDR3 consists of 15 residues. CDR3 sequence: CASSQKGQGGSPLHF. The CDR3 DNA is TGCGCCAGCAGTCAAAAGGGACAGGGGGGATCACCCCTCCACTTT.

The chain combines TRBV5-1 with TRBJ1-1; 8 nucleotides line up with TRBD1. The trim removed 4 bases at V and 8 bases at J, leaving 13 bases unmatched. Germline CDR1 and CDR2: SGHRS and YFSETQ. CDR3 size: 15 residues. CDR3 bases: TGCGCCAGCAGCCCCCGTCAGGGGGCGGTTTTGGAAGCTTTCTTT. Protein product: CASSPRQGAVLEAFF.

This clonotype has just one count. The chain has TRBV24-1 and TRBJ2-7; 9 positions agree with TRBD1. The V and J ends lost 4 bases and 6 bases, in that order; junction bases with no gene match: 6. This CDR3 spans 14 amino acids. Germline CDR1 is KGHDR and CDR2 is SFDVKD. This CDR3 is CATSDPGTGREQYF. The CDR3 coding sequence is TGTGCCACCAGTGACCCCGGGACAGGGCGCGAGCAGTACTTC.

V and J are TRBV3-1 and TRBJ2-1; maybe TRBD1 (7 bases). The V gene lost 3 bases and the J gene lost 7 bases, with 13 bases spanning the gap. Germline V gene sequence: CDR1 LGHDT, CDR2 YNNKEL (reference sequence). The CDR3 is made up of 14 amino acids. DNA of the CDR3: TGTGCCAGCAGCCAGCGCGGGACAGCTAATGAGCAGTTCTTC. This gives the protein CASSQRGTANEQFF.

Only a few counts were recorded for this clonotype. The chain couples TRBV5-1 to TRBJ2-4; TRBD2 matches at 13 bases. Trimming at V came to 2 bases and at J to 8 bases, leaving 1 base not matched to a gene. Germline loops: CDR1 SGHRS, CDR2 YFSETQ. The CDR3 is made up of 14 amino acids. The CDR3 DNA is TGCGCCAGCAGCTTCGGGACTAGCGGGGACATTCAGTACTTC. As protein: CASSFGTSGDIQYF.

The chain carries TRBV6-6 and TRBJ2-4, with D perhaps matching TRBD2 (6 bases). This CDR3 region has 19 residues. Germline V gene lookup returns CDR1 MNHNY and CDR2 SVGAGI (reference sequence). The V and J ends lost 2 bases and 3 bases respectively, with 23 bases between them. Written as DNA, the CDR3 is TGTGCCAGCAGTTACCTCCTAACATCTGCCCAGGGAGGCAAAAACATTCAGTACTTC. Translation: CASSYLLTSAQGGKNIQYF.

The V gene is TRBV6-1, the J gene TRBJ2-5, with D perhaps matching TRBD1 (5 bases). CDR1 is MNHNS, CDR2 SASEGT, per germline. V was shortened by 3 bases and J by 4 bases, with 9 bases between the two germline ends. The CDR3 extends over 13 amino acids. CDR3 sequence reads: CASSDGRVETQYF. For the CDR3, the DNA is TGTGCCAGCAGTGACGGCAGGGTAGAGACCCAGTACTTC.

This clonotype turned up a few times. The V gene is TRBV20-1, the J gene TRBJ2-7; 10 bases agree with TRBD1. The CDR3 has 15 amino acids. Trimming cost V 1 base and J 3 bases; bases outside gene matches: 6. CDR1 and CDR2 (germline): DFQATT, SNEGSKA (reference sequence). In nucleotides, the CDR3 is TGCAGTGCTAGAGGCTCCGGGACAGGGGACTACGAGCAGTACTTC. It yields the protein CSARGSGTGDYEQYF.

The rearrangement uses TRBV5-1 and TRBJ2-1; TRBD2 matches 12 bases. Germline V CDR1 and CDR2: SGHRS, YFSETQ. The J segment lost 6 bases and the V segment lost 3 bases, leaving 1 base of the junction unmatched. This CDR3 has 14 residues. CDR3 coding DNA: TGCGCCAGCAGCTCTAGCGGGGGGGTCAATGAGCAGTTCTTC. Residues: CASSSSGGVNEQFF.

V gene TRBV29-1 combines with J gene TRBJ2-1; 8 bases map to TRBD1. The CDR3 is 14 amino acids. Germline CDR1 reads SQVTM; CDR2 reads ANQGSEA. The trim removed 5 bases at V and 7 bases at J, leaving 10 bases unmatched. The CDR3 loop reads CSVHYQGAENEQFF. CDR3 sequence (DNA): TGCAGCGTTCATTACCAGGGGGCAGAAAATGAGCAGTTCTTC.

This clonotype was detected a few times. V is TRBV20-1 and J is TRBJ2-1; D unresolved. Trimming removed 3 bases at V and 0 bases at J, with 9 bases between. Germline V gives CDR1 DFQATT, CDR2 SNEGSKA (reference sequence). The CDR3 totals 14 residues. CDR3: CSARPQSSYNEQFF. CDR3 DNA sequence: TGCAGTGCTAGGCCACAGTCCTCCTACAATGAGCAGTTCTTC.

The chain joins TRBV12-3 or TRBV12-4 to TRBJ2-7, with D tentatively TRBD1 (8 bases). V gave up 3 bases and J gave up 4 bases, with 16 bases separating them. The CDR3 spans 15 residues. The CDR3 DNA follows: TGTGCCAGCAGTTTTTTCGGACAGGGAGGGTACGAGCAGTACTTC. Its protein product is CASSFFGQGGYEQYF.

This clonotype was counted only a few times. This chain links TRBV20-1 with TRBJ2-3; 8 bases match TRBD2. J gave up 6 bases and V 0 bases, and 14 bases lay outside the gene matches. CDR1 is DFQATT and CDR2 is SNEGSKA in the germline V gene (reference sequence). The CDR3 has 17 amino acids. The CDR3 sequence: CSARDLRSGGPRDTQYF. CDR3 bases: TGCAGTGCTAGAGATCTTAGGAGCGGGGGACCCAGGGATACGCAGTATTTT.

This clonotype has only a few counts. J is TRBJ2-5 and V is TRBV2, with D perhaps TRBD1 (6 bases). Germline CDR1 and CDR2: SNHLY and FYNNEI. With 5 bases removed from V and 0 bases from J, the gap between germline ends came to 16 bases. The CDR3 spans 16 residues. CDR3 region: CASSPQGTKYQETQYF. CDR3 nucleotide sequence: TGTGCCAGCAGTCCACAGGGAACCAAGTACCAAGAGACCCAGTACTTC.

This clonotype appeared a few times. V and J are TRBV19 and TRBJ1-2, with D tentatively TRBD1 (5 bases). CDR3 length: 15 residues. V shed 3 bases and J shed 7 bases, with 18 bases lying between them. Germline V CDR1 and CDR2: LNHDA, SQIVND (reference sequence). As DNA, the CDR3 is TGTGCCAGTAGTATCAACGACAGCCCCGGGGCTGGCTACACCTTC. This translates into CASSINDSPGAGYTF.

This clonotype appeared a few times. CDR3 residues: CASSQDWDRAYEQYF. DNA of the CDR3: TGTGCCAGCAGCCAAGATTGGGACAGGGCTTACGAGCAGTACTTC. The V gene is TRBV3-1, the J gene TRBJ2-7, with TRBD1 identical over 9 bases. Germline V gene lookup returns CDR1 LGHDT and CDR2 YNNKEL (reference sequence). CDR3 length: 15 residues. Trimming took 0 bases from V and 4 from J; bases not matched to a gene: 4.

CDR3 amino acids: CASSLSSGRVAPEAFF. Here the CDR3 DNA reads TGTGCCAGCAGCTTAAGTTCGGGCAGGGTGGCACCTGAAGCTTTCTTT. This sequence joins TRBV7-9 and TRBJ1-1; D may be TRBD1 (5 bases). Trimming removed 2 bases at V and 6 bases at J, with 19 bases between. Germline CDR1 is SEHNR and CDR2 is FQNEAQ (reference sequence). The CDR3 is 16 residues long.

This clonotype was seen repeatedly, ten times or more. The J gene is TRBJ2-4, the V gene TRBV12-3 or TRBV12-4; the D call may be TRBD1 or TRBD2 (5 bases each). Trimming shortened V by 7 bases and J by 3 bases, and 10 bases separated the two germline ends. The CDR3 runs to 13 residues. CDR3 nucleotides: TGTGCCAGCACCAGGGACGGCAAAAACATTCAGTACTTC. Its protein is CASTRDGKNIQYF.